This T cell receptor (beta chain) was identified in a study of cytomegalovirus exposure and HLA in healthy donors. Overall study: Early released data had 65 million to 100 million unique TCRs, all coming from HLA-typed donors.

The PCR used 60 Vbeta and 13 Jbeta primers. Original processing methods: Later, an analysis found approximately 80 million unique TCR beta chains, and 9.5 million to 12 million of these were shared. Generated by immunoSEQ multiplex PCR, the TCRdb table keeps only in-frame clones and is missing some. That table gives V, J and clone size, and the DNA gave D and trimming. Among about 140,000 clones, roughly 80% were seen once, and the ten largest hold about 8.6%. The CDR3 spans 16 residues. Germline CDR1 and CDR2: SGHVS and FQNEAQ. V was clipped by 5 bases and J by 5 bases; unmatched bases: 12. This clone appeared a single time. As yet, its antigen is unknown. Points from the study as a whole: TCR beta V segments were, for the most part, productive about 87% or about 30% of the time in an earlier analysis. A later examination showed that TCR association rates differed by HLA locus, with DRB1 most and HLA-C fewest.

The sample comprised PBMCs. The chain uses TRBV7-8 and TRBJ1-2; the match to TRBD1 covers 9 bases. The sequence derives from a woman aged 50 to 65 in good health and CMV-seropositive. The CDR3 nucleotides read TGTGCCAGCAGCCCCCCGGGGACAGGGAAATTATATGGCTACACCTTC. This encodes CASSPPGTGKLYGYTF.